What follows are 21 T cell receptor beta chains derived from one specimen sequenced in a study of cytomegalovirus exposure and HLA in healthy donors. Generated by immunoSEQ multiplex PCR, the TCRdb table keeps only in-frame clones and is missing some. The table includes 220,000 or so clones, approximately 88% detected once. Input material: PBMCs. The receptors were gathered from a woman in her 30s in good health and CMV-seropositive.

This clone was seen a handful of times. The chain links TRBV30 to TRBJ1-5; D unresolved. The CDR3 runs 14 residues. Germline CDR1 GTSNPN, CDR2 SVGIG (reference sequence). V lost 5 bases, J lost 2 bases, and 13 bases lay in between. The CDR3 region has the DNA TGTGCCTGGTGCCCCGGGCGAGGCAATCAGCCCCAGCATTTT. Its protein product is CAWCPGRGNQPQHF.

The CDR3 DNA sequence: TGTGCCAGCAGTTTATGGGGGGACAACTACGAGCAGTACTTC. This encodes CASSLWGDNYEQYF. The chain uses TRBV27 and TRBJ2-7; D is perhaps TRBD1 or TRBD2 (6 bases each). V lost 1 base, J lost 3 bases, and 10 bases lay in between. The CDR3 sequence is 14 residues long. From germline, CDR1 is MNHEY and CDR2 SMNVEV (reference sequence).

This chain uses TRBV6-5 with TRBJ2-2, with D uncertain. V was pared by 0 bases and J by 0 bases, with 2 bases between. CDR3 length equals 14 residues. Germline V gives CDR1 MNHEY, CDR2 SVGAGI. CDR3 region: CASSYSSNTGELFF. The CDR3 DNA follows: TGTGCCAGCAGTTACTCCTCGAACACCGGGGAGCTGTTTTTT.

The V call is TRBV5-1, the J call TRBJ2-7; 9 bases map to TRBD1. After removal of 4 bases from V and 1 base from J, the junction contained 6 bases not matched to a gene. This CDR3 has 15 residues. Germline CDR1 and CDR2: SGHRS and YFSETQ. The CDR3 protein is CASSPLGQGSYEQYF. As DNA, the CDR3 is TGCGCCAGCAGCCCCCTAGGACAGGGGTCCTACGAGCAGTACTTC.

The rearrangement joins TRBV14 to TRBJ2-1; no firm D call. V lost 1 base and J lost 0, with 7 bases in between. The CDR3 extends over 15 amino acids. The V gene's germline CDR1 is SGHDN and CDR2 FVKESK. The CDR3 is CASSQAISSYNEQFF. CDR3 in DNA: TGTGCCAGCAGCCAAGCGATTAGCTCCTACAATGAGCAGTTCTTC.

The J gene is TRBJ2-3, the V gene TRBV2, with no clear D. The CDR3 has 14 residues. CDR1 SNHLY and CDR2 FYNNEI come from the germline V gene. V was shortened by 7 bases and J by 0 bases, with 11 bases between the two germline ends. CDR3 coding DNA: TGTGCCAGCACTCCGGAGATTAGCACAGATACGCAGTATTTT. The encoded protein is CASTPEISTDTQYF.

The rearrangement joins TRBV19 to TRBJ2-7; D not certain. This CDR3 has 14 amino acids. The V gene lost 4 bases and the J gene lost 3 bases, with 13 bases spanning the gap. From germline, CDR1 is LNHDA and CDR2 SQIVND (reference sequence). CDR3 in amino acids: CASSTISGNYEQYF. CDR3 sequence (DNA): TGTGCCAGTAGTACTATTTCTGGAAACTACGAGCAGTACTTC.

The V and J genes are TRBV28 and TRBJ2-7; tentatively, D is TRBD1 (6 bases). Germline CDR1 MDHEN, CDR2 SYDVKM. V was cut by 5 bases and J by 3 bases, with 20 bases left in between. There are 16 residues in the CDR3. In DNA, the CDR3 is TGTGCCAGCAGTGTTACTTCCGGGACAAGGTACTACGAGCAGTACTTC. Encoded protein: CASSVTSGTRYYEQYF.

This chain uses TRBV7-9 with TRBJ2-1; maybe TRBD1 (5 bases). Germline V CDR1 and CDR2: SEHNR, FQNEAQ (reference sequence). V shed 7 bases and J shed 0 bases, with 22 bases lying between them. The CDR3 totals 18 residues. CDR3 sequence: CASTSTLDTSSSYNEQFF. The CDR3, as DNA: TGTGCCAGCACCTCTACACTGGACACCTCGAGCTCCTACAATGAGCAGTTCTTC.

CDR3 nucleotide sequence: TGCGCCAGCAGCCAGGATCGTTCTCCGGATACGCAGTATTTT. Its translation is CASSQDRSPDTQYF. The V call is TRBV4-1, the J call TRBJ2-3; D remains unclear. With 3 bases removed from V and 6 bases from J, the gap between germline ends came to 13 bases. Germline assignment: CDR1 MGHRA and CDR2 YSYEKL. The CDR3 has 14 amino acids.

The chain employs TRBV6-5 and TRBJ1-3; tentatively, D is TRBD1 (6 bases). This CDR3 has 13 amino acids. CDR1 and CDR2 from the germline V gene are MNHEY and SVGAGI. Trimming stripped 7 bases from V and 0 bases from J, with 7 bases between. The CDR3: CASKDSSGNTIYF. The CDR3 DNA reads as TGTGCCAGCAAGGACAGCTCTGGAAACACCATATATTTT.

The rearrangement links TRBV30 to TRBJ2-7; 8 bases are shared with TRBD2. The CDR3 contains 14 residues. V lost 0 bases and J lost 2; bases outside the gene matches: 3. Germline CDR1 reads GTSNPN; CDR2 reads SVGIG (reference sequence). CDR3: CAWSVTSGPYEQYF. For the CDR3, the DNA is TGTGCCTGGAGTGTAACTAGCGGACCCTACGAGCAGTACTTC.

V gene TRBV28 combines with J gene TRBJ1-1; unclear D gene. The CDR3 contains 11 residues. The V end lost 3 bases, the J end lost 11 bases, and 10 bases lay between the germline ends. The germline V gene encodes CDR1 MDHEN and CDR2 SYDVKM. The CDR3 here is CASSFPRGAFF. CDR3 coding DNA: TGTGCCAGCAGTTTCCCCCGTGGGGCTTTCTTT.

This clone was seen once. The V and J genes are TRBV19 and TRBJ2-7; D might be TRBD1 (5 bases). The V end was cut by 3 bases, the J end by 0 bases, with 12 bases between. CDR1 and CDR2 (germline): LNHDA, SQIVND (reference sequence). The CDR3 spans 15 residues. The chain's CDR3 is CASSIARASSYEQYF. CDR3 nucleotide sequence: TGTGCCAGTAGTATCGCCAGGGCGAGCTCCTACGAGCAGTACTTC.

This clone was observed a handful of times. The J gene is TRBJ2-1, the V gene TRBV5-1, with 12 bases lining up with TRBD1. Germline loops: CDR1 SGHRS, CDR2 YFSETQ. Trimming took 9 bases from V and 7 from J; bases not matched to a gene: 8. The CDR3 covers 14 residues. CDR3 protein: CATGTGGAGNEQFF. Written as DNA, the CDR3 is TGCGCCACCGGGACAGGGGGCGCCGGGAATGAGCAGTTCTTC.

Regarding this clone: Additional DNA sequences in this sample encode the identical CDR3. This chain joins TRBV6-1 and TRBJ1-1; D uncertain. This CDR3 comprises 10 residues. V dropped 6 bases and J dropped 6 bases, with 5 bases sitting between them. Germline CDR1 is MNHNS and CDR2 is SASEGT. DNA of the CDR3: TGTGCCAGCAGGGGATCTGAAGCTTTCTTT. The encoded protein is CASRGSEAFF.

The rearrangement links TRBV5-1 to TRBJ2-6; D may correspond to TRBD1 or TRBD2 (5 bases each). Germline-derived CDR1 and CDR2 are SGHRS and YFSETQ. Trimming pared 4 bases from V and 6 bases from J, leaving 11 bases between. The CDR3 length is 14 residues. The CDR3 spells CASSGDGPANVLTF. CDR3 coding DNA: TGCGCCAGCAGCGGGGACGGGCCGGCCAACGTCCTGACTTTC.

Here the CDR3 reads CASMGLRGAGELFF. CDR3 DNA: TGTGCCAGCATGGGACTTCGAGGCGCCGGGGAGCTGTTTTTT. The chain carries TRBV27 and TRBJ2-2, with TRBD2 as a possible D gene (6 bases). The germline V gene encodes CDR1 MNHEY and CDR2 SMNVEV (reference sequence). V lost 7 bases and J 6 bases, leaving 15 bases between the germline ends. The CDR3 consists of 14 residues.

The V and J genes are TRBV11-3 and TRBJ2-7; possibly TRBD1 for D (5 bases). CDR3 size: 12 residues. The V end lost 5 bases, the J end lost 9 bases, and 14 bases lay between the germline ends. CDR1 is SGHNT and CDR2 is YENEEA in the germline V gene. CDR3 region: CASSPPGRGQYF. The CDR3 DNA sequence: TGTGCCAGCAGCCCACCAGGTAGGGGGCAGTACTTC.

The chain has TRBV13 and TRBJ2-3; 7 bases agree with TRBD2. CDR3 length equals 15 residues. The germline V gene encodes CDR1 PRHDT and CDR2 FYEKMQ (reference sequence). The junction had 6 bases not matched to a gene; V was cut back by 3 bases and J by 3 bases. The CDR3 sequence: CASSFEGGQTDTQYF. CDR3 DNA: TGTGCCAGCAGCTTTGAGGGAGGGCAGACAGATACGCAGTATTTT.

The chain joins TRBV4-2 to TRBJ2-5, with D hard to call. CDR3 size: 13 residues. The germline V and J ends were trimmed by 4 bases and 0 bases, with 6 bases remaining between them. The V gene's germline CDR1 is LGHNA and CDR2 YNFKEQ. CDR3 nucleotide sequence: TGTGCCAGCAGCCCTAACTACCAAGAGACCCAGTACTTC. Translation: CASSPNYQETQYF.